Listed here is a single T cell receptor beta chain. Its antigen is unknown. Germline V gene data show CDR1 as SQVTM and CDR2 as ANQGSEA. V was pared by 3 bases and J by 1 base, with 5 bases of the junction left unmatched. The CDR3 covers 14 residues. The study ran its PCR with 60 Vbeta and 13 Jbeta primers. Here immunoSEQ multiplex PCR was the method, and the copy in TCRdb shows in-frame clones only, minus some. The top ten clones hold 3% of a sample with roughly 50,000 clones, 82% of them seen once. The sample is drawn from a study of cytomegalovirus exposure and HLA in healthy donors. Overall study results and limits: Later work found most CMV-associated TCR beta chains apparently HLA-restricted. TRBV6-2, TRBV6-3 and other indistinguishable V segments were excluded.

V and J are TRBV29-1 and TRBJ2-7; the match to TRBD1 covers 8 bases. Sequencing used PBMCs. The sequence derives from a young woman in good health and CMV-seronegative. The CDR3 sequence: CSVDGQGRSYEQYF. Here the CDR3 DNA reads TGCAGCGTTGACGGACAGGGTAGGTCCTACGAGCAGTACTTC.